The present T cell receptor (beta chain) was sequenced within a study of blood T cell repertoires in COVID-19. About the study: Researchers got acute and convalescent COVID-19 samples from the United States, Italy and Spain. Sources were T cells, B-cell-depleted T cells, or PBMCs; the material itself was cDNA or gDNA.

Some clones are missing from TCRdb's copy, which holds only in-frame ones; the method was immunoSEQ multiplex PCR. The table includes 85,000 to 95,000 clones, roughly 86% detected once. The CDR3 sequence is 15 residues long. V lost 0 bases and J lost 4, with 13 bases in between. Germline V gives CDR1 LGHNA, CDR2 YSLEER. The source is a human donor with acute or convalescent COVID-19. The donor label of this sample is uncertain. This chain joins TRBV4-3 and TRBJ2-7, with D unresolved. Sequencing input: peripheral blood. The chain's CDR3 is CASSQDSSGTYEQYF. CDR3 nucleotides: TGCGCCAGCAGCCAAGATAGTTCAGGAACGTACGAGCAGTACTTC.